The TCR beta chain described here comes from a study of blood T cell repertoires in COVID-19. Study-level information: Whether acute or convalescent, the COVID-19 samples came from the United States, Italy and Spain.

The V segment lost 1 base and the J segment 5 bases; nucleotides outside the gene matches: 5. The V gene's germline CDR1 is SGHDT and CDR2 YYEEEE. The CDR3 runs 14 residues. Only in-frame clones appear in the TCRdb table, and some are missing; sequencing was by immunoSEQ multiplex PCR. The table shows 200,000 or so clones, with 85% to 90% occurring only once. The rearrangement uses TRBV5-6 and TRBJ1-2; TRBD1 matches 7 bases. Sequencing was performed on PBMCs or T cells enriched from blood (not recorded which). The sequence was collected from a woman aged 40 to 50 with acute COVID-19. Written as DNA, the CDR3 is TGTGCCAGCAGCTTGCAGACAGGGCAGTATGGCTACACCTTC. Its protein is CASSLQTGQYGYTF.